A selection of T cell receptor beta chains follows, all from one sample in a study of Ad26.COV2.S vaccination and SARS-CoV-2 variants. Produced via immunoSEQ multiplex PCR; TCRdb's table is partial and in-frame only. This table has 85,000 to 95,000 clones, approximately 77% appearing once. The sample was peripheral blood, taken after recovery from COVID-19. These receptors all stem from a human donor who had recovered from COVID-19. Each CDR3 is given with its conserved first and last residue. Each record gives: V gene, CDR3 protein.

TRBV4-3 | CASSQEGQGGLGEKLFF
TRBV27 | CASAPRARTLAGFYTGELFF
TRBV28 | CASSLMGWASGYNEQFF
TRBV9 | CASSVEGGAGETQYF
TRBV19 | CASSLQGRIGDTQYF
TRBV15 | CATSRDANYGYTF
TRBV6-5 | CASSPWVLETQYF
TRBV28 | CASSRDGRSPLHF
TRBV18 | CASSPQTNTDTQYF
TRBV7-9 | CASSFDSWNSPLHF
TRBV7-6 | CASSLADAPVQYF
TRBV5-1 | CASSLANMVMNEQFF
TRBV5-1 | CASSLWGSNDYGYTF
TRBV11-2 | CASSLDWVGTDTEAFF
TRBV27 | CASSLAQSYNEQFF
TRBV5-4 | CASSLGSPGGYTF
TRBV6-1 | CASSDTPPSGPYEQYF
TRBV7-9 | CASSPNLVGQYF
TRBV5-1 | CASARDRELNTEAFF
TRBV12-3/TRBV12-4 | CASSSQGNYGYTF
TRBV2 | CASSEAEQLNEKLFF
TRBV4-1 | CASSQVGEGVYEQYF
TRBV7-9 | CASSFPIRVDSKETQYF
TRBV3-1/TRBV3-2 | CASSQDGYTGELFF
TRBV28 | CASSLRGIREKLFF
TRBV28 | CASSSLTGRSYEQYF